The present entry profiles one T cell receptor (beta chain) with its context. Per the germline V gene, CDR1 is MNHNY and CDR2 is SVGAGI (reference sequence). V gave up 10 bases and J gave up 4 bases, with 10 bases separating them. CDR3 length: 11 amino acids. This entry is derived from a study of blood T cell repertoires in COVID-19. The repertoire was sequenced with immunoSEQ multiplex PCR; TCRdb's copy has only in-frame clones and lacks some. Of approximately 250,000 clones listed, around 90% were seen once; the top ten hold about 0.79%. The TCR originated in a man younger than 40 with COVID-19, enrolled during active disease. The chain uses TRBV6-6 and TRBJ1-2; D unresolved. Sample: peripheral blood. The CDR3 DNA follows: TGTGCCATCTATGGTCCCTATGGCTACACCTTC. As protein: CAIYGPYGYTF.